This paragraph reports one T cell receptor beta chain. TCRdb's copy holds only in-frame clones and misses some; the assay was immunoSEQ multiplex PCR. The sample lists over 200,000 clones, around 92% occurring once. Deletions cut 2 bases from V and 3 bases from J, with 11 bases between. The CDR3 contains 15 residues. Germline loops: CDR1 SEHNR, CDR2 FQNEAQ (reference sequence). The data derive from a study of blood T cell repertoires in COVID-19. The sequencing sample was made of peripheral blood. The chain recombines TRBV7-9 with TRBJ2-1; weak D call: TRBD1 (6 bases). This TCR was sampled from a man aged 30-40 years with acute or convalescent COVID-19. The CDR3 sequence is CASSLQQGRYNEQFF. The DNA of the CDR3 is TGTGCCAGCAGCTTACAACAGGGCCGCTACAATGAGCAGTTCTTC. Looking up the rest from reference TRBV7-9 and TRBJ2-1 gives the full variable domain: DTGVSQNPRHKITKRGQNVTFRCDPISEHNRLYWYRQTLGQGPEFLTYFQNEAQLEKSRLLSDRFSAERPKGSFSTLEIQRTEQGDSAMYLCASSLQQGRYNEQFFGPGTRLTVL.